This is a list of T cell receptor beta chains from one sample in a study of PD-1 blockade in classical Hodgkin lymphoma. The assay was immunoSEQ multiplex PCR, and TCRdb's table has in-frame clones only and misses some. The sample has 50,000 to 85,000 clones, 71% seen once. The sequencing here drew on peripheral blood mononuclear cells (PBMCs), taken before the second cycle of nivolumab. Receptor source: a human donor with classical Hodgkin lymphoma. Both conserved end residues are part of each CDR3. Fields, in order: J gene, D gene, V gene, CDR3 protein. D genes are given only for firm matches.

j_call: TRBJ2-1
d_call: TRBD1
v_call: TRBV19
cdr3_aa: CASSIGGTGDGDEQFF

j_call: TRBJ2-3
d_call: TRBD2
v_call: TRBV25-1
cdr3_aa: CASSERTSGSIGDTQYF

j_call: TRBJ2-7
d_call: TRBD1
v_call: TRBV10-2
cdr3_aa: CATPGQGDYEQYF

j_call: TRBJ1-5
d_call: TRBD1
v_call: TRBV7-3
cdr3_aa: CASSLGQGANQPQHF

j_call: TRBJ1-1
d_call: .
v_call: TRBV27
cdr3_aa: CASRLRGGTTEAFF

j_call: TRBJ1-2
d_call: .
v_call: TRBV19
cdr3_aa: CASSIGSGYGYTF

j_call: TRBJ2-6
d_call: .
v_call: TRBV19
cdr3_aa: CASGEGDSGANVLTF

j_call: TRBJ2-5
d_call: .
v_call: TRBV6-1
cdr3_aa: CASSGQLGGETQYF

j_call: TRBJ2-6
d_call: .
v_call: TRBV11-3
cdr3_aa: CASSSYSTHNVLTF

j_call: TRBJ1-3
d_call: .
v_call: TRBV6-6
cdr3_aa: CASSSRDISGNTIYF

j_call: TRBJ1-2
d_call: TRBD1
v_call: TRBV28
cdr3_aa: CASKEGQSYGYTF

j_call: TRBJ2-7
d_call: TRBD1
v_call: TRBV5-1
cdr3_aa: CASSFRTGGYEQYF

j_call: TRBJ1-4
d_call: .
v_call: TRBV29-1
cdr3_aa: CSVNTGGATNEKLFF

j_call: TRBJ1-5
d_call: .
v_call: TRBV6-5
cdr3_aa: CASSERAGNQPQHF

j_call: TRBJ1-1
d_call: .
v_call: TRBV2
cdr3_aa: CASKRMNTEAFF

j_call: TRBJ1-2
d_call: .
v_call: TRBV7-9
cdr3_aa: CASSSWNGGFYGYTF

j_call: TRBJ2-6
d_call: .
v_call: TRBV18
cdr3_aa: CASSPILVLDSSGANVLTF

j_call: TRBJ2-6
d_call: .
v_call: TRBV2
cdr3_aa: CASSPQVWRPTGANVLTF

j_call: TRBJ2-1
d_call: .
v_call: TRBV5-1
cdr3_aa: CASSLGGAGYNEQFF

j_call: TRBJ1-1
d_call: .
v_call: TRBV19
cdr3_aa: CASSIEGQLNTEAFF

j_call: TRBJ1-2
d_call: .
v_call: TRBV30
cdr3_aa: CACNRARGYGYTF

j_call: TRBJ2-7
d_call: .
v_call: TRBV9
cdr3_aa: CASSVAPIGAEQYF

j_call: TRBJ2-2
d_call: .
v_call: TRBV5-1
cdr3_aa: CASSLGGRYTGELFF

j_call: TRBJ2-7
d_call: .
v_call: TRBV6-6
cdr3_aa: CASSYSLAGDEQYF

j_call: TRBJ1-1
d_call: TRBD1
v_call: TRBV6-1
cdr3_aa: CASYTKGAEAFF

j_call: TRBJ1-1
d_call: .
v_call: TRBV28
cdr3_aa: CASSLGPNTEAFF

j_call: TRBJ2-1
d_call: .
v_call: TRBV6-1
cdr3_aa: CASRQDGDYNEQFF

j_call: TRBJ1-6
d_call: .
v_call: TRBV2
cdr3_aa: CASTPAKGDNSPLHF

j_call: TRBJ2-7
d_call: TRBD1
v_call: TRBV5-1
cdr3_aa: CASSFGQDYEQYF

j_call: TRBJ2-7
d_call: .
v_call: TRBV5-8
cdr3_aa: CASSLVYTYEQYF

j_call: TRBJ2-7
d_call: .
v_call: TRBV13
cdr3_aa: CASSPGGPSYEQYF

j_call: TRBJ2-1
d_call: .
v_call: TRBV7-9
cdr3_aa: CASSLIESSYNEQFF

j_call: TRBJ2-1
d_call: TRBD2
v_call: TRBV5-1
cdr3_aa: CASSPLPAGGREFF

j_call: TRBJ2-3
d_call: TRBD1
v_call: TRBV5-4
cdr3_aa: CASSYDRVPDTQYF

j_call: TRBJ2-3
d_call: .
v_call: TRBV2
cdr3_aa: CARGSSRDTQYF

j_call: TRBJ1-5
d_call: .
v_call: TRBV28
cdr3_aa: CATASNQPQHF

j_call: TRBJ2-7
d_call: TRBD2
v_call: TRBV19
cdr3_aa: CASSIRDYPDYEQYF

j_call: TRBJ1-2
d_call: .
v_call: TRBV25-1
cdr3_aa: CASSRGVSNYGYTF

j_call: TRBJ2-1
d_call: .
v_call: TRBV19
cdr3_aa: CASSQGGNSYNEQFF

j_call: TRBJ1-2
d_call: .
v_call: TRBV6-1
cdr3_aa: CASSRAYGYTF

j_call: TRBJ2-7
d_call: .
v_call: TRBV30
cdr3_aa: CAWSGVAEQYF

j_call: TRBJ1-3
d_call: .
v_call: TRBV6-5
cdr3_aa: CASAEGGARGNTIYF

j_call: TRBJ1-2
d_call: .
v_call: TRBV6-1
cdr3_aa: CASSHPLRTHYGYTF

j_call: TRBJ2-7
d_call: .
v_call: TRBV28
cdr3_aa: CASTLQGGPREQYF

j_call: TRBJ1-2
d_call: TRBD1
v_call: TRBV28
cdr3_aa: CAIQGANLSRGYTF

j_call: TRBJ2-5
d_call: .
v_call: TRBV25-1
cdr3_aa: CASSEGQIQKTQYF

j_call: TRBJ2-2
d_call: .
v_call: TRBV29-1
cdr3_aa: CSVLTNTGELFF

j_call: TRBJ2-7
d_call: .
v_call: TRBV28
cdr3_aa: CASSLVGSGSYEQYF

j_call: TRBJ1-1
d_call: .
v_call: TRBV4-1
cdr3_aa: CASRGRENTEAFF

j_call: TRBJ1-1
d_call: .
v_call: TRBV18
cdr3_aa: CASSPLSGNTEAFF